Listed below are T cell receptor beta chains from one sample, sequenced in a study of cytomegalovirus exposure and HLA in healthy donors. Clones were read by immunoSEQ multiplex PCR, and TCRdb kept only the in-frame ones, dropping some. This table holds roughly 120,000 clones, around three quarters found once. The sequencing sample was made of PBMCs. These receptors were obtained from a man aged 30 to 45 in good health and CMV-seropositive. Each CDR3 is given with its conserved first and last residue. D genes are given only for firm matches. Part of the rows lack a size; the others show once, few, many or a class for expanded clones.

J,D,length,V,size,CDR3,DNA
TRBJ2-2,TRBD1,16,TRBV13,-,CASSLVPGGPTGELFF,TGTGCCAGCAGCTTAGTTCCAGGGGGCCCCACCGGGGAGCTGTTTTTT
TRBJ2-1,TRBD2,15,TRBV11-2,-,CASSLELAVYNEQFF,TGTGCCAGCAGCTTAGAGCTAGCGGTTTACAATGAGCAGTTCTTC
TRBJ2-6,-,16,TRBV4-3,once,CASSLTEGDGANGLTF,TGCGCCAGCAGCCTCACGGAGGGTGATGGGGCCAACGGCCTGACTTTC
TRBJ1-2,TRBD1,16,TRBV27,-,CASSLIGQGTGDGYTF,TGTGCCAGCAGTTTGATTGGACAGGGGACAGGGGATGGCTACACCTTC
TRBJ2-5,-,16,TRBV28,-,CASSQYRAAGRETQYF,TGTGCCAGCAGTCAATACAGGGCAGCGGGGCGAGAGACCCAGTACTTC
TRBJ2-7,TRBD1,15,TRBV4-2,few,CASSQARDRVNEQYF,TGTGCCAGCAGCCAAGCCCGGGACAGGGTCAACGAGCAGTACTTC
TRBJ2-3,TRBD2,17,TRBV28,-,CASSPLAGGPHTDTQYF,TGTGCCAGCAGCCCCCTAGCGGGAGGGCCACACACAGATACGCAGTATTTT
TRBJ2-7,TRBD2,14,TRBV6-1,-,CASSEAGRGYEQYF,TGTGCCAGCAGTGAAGCCGGGAGGGGCTACGAGCAGTACTTC
TRBJ1-2,-,15,TRBV19,-,CASSSKQGSNYGYTF,TGTGCCAGTAGTTCGAAACAGGGATCTAACTATGGCTACACCTTC
TRBJ2-3,-,12,TRBV7-9,-,CASSPYTDTQYF,TGTGCCAGCAGCCCTTACACAGATACGCAGTATTTT
TRBJ2-7,TRBD1,13,TRBV25-1,-,CASGIQGAYEQYF,TGTGCCAGCGGGATACAGGGGGCATACGAGCAGTACTTC
TRBJ2-3,-,17,TRBV21-1,few,CASSVRTSGEKGDTQYF,TGTGCCAGCAGCGTCCGGACTAGCGGGGAGAAGGGCGATACGCAGTATTTT
TRBJ2-3,-,15,TRBV7-9,-,CASINMKSETDTQYF,TGTGCCAGCATCAATATGAAGAGCGAGACAGATACGCAGTATTTT
TRBJ1-2,TRBD1,14,TRBV5-5,-,CASSLMTGNYGYTF,TGTGCCAGCAGCCTCATGACAGGGAACTATGGCTACACCTTC
TRBJ2-7,-,15,TRBV7-8,-,CASSLAEGQSYEQHF,TGTGCCAGCAGCCTCGCGGAGGGCCAATCCTACGAGCAGCACTTC
TRBJ2-3,TRBD2,14,TRBV6-5,-,CASSGGGSTDTQYF,TGTGCCAGCAGCGGGGGGGGCTCGACAGATACGCAGTATTTT
TRBJ2-7,TRBD2,13,TRBV2,-,CASNLAVTYEQYF,TGTGCCAGCAACCTAGCGGTAACCTACGAGCAGTACTTC
TRBJ1-5,-,13,TRBV28,-,CASSPTRGQPQHF,TGTGCCAGCAGTCCCACCCGCGGTCAGCCCCAGCATTTT
TRBJ2-1,TRBD2,13,TRBV7-2,-,CASSAGGYNEQFF,TGTGCCAGCAGCGCGGGGGGGTACAATGAGCAGTTCTTC
TRBJ2-2,-,13,TRBV7-3,-,CASSLGSTGELFF,TGTGCCAGCAGCTTAGGCAGCACCGGGGAGCTGTTTTTT
TRBJ2-2,-,12,TRBV6-5,-,CASSGFPGELFF,TGTGCCAGCAGTGGCTTTCCTGGGGAGCTGTTTTTT
TRBJ2-5,TRBD1,15,TRBV6-5,-,CASSYGAGGQETQYF,TGTGCCAGCAGTTACGGCGCAGGGGGCCAAGAGACCCAGTACTTC
TRBJ2-1,-,15,TRBV7-2,-,CASSLESDYFNEQFF,TGTGCCAGCAGCTTAGAGTCAGACTATTTCAATGAGCAGTTCTTC
TRBJ1-5,-,15,TRBV10-3,once,CAIRDTGMSNQPQHF,TGTGCCATCAGAGACACAGGGATGAGCAATCAGCCCCAGCATTTT
TRBJ1-5,-,17,TRBV19,-,CASSLGYGGAGNQPQHF,TGTGCCAGTAGTCTCGGGTACGGGGGTGCTGGCAATCAGCCCCAGCATTTT
TRBJ2-3,TRBD2,17,TRBV5-6,-,CASSDSSAGGKSDTQYF,TGTGCCAGCAGCGACAGTTCAGCGGGAGGTAAATCAGATACGCAGTATTTT
TRBJ2-4,TRBD2,14,TRBV25-1,-,CASGGREGRNSQYF,TGTGCCAGCGGAGGACGGGAGGGAAGGAACAGTCAGTACTTC
TRBJ2-7,TRBD2,16,TRBV5-5,-,CASSLGGRALSYEQYF,TGTGCCAGCAGCTTAGGCGGGAGGGCCCTCTCCTACGAGCAGTACTTC
TRBJ2-3,TRBD1,16,TRBV4-3,-,CASSQVQGVELGGQYF,TGCGCCAGCAGCCAAGTACAGGGGGTGGAATTGGGGGGGCAGTATTTT
TRBJ2-5,TRBD1,17,TRBV5-4,-,CASSFAESGTGAGTQYF,TGTGCCAGCAGCTTCGCCGAGAGCGGGACAGGGGCTGGCACCCAGTACTTC
TRBJ1-1,-,13,TRBV5-1,-,CASTFRGATEAFF,TGCGCCAGCACCTTCCGGGGGGCCACTGAAGCTTTCTTT
TRBJ2-7,-,15,TRBV6-1,-,CASSEEPQGSYEQYF,TGTGCCAGCAGTGAAGAACCCCAGGGTTCCTACGAGCAGTACTTC
TRBJ1-2,TRBD1,14,TRBV7-9,-,CASSLGQGVYGYTF,TGTGCCAGCAGCTTAGGACAGGGCGTCTATGGCTACACCTTC
TRBJ2-7,-,12,TRBV7-8,few,CASSLQAYEQYF,TGTGCCAGCAGCTTACAAGCGTACGAGCAGTACTTC
TRBJ1-2,TRBD1,14,TRBV10-3,-,CAISGVQGGYGYTF,TGTGCCATCAGTGGTGTACAGGGGGGCTATGGCTACACCTTC
TRBJ2-1,TRBD2,16,TRBV5-5,-,CASSLVEREYYNEQFF,TGTGCCAGCAGCTTGGTAGAGCGGGAGTACTACAATGAGCAGTTCTTC
TRBJ1-3,TRBD1,14,TRBV30,-,CAWTVRGLGNTIYF,TGTGCCTGGACGGTCAGGGGGCTTGGAAACACCATATATTTT
TRBJ2-1,-,14,TRBV19,-,CASSMQADYNEQFF,TGTGCCAGTAGTATGCAAGCGGATTACAATGAGCAGTTCTTC
TRBJ2-3,-,11,TRBV9,-,CASSSTDTQYF,TGTGCCAGCTCTAGCACAGATACGCAGTATTTT
TRBJ1-1,TRBD1,14,TRBV5-4,-,CASSFRQGGTEAFF,TGTGCCAGCAGCTTCAGACAGGGGGGGACTGAAGCTTTCTTT
TRBJ2-3,TRBD1,17,TRBV4-3,-,CASSQERAGGATDTQYF,TGCGCCAGCAGCCAAGAAAGAGCAGGGGGCGCAACAGATACGCAGTATTTT
TRBJ2-7,-,16,TRBV21-1,-,CASSKVIAGVGYEQYF,TGTGCCAGCAGCAAGGTAATAGCGGGAGTCGGCTACGAGCAGTACTTC
TRBJ2-3,-,13,TRBV19,-,CASSITLEDTQYF,TGTGCCAGTAGTATTACCCTAGAAGATACGCAGTATTTT
TRBJ2-1,TRBD2,13,TRBV11-3,-,CASRAGEGREQFF,TGTGCCAGCAGGGCGGGGGAGGGTCGGGAGCAGTTCTTC
TRBJ1-2,-,13,TRBV21-1,-,CASTSGVAYGYTF,TGTGCCAGTACTTCAGGGGTCGCCTATGGCTACACCTTC
TRBJ2-7,TRBD2,16,TRBV11-2,-,CASSLVGSGVTYEQYF,TGTGCCAGCAGCTTAGTTGGTAGCGGGGTTACCTACGAGCAGTACTTC